This T cell receptor (beta chain) is drawn from a study of T cell responses to AZD1222 COVID-19 vaccine. Study-level findings and limits: Close to half of spike-specific TCRs reportedly recognize unmutated variant regions. Repertoires were obtained solely post-peak T cell response. With dominance at 160-218 and 743-854, vaccine-associated CD4 TCRs spanned spike.

Worth noting for this clone: Its antigen is still unknown.

Clones were read by immunoSEQ multiplex PCR, and TCRdb kept only the in-frame ones, dropping some. The repertoire has 90,000 to 100,000 clones, roughly 80% of them found once; the top ten carry approximately 15%. This sequence was found in an adult who received the AZD1222 COVID-19 vaccine. The source was peripheral blood, collected 28 days after the second AZD1222 dose.

The CDR3 DNA reads TGTGCCAGCAGCGATCAGGGTAATTCACCCCTCCACTTT. It encodes CASSDQGNSPLHF. The rearrangement links TRBV11-1 to TRBJ1-6; a possible D gene is TRBD1 (5 bases). Germline values: CDR1 SGHAT, CDR2 FQDESV (reference sequence). This CDR3 spans 13 amino acids. The germline V and J ends were trimmed by 5 bases and 6 bases, with 8 bases remaining between them.